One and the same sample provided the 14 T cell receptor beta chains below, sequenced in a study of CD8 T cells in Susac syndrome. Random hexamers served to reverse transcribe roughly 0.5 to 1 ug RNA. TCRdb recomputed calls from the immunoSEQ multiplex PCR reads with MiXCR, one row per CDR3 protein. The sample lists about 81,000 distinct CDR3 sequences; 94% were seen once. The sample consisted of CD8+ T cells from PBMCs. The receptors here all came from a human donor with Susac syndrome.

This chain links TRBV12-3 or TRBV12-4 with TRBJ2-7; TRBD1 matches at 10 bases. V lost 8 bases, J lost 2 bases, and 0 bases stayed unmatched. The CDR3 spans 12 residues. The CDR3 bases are TGTGCCAGCGGGACAGGGGCCTACGAGCAGTACTTC. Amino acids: CASGTGAYEQYF.

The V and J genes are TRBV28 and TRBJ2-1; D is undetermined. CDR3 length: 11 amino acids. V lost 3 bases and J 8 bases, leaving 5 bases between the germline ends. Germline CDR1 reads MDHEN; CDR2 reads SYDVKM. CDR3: CASSFGYEQFF. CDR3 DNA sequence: TGTGCCAGCAGTTTTGGGTATGAGCAGTTCTTC.

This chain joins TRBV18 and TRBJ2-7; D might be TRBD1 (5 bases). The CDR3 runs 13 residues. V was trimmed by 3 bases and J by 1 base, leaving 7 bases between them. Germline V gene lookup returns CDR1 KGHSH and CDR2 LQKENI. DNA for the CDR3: TGTGCCAGCTCACCGACAGAGTCCTACGAGCAGTACTTC. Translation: CASSPTESYEQYF.

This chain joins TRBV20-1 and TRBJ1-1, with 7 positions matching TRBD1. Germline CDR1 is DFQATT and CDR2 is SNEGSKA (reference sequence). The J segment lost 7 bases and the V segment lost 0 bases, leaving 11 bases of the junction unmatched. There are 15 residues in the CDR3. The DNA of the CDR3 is TGCAGTGCTAGAGACAGGGGGTCTTCCCCGTTTGAAGCTTTCTTT. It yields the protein CSARDRGSSPFEAFF.

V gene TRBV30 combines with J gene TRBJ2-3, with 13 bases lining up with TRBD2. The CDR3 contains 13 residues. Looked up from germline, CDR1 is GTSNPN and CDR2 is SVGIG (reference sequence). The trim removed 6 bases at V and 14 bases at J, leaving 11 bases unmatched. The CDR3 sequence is CACTGGTSGNPYF. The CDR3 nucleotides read TGTGCCTGCACCGGCGGGACTAGCGGGAACCCGTATTTT.

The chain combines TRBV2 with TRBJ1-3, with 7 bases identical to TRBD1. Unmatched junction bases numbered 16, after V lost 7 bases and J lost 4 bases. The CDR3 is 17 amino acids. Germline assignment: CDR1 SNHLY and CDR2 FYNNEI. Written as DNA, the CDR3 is TGTGCCAGCATTCGTGAGATCGACAGGGCCTCGGGAAACACCATATATTTT. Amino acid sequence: CASIREIDRASGNTIYF.

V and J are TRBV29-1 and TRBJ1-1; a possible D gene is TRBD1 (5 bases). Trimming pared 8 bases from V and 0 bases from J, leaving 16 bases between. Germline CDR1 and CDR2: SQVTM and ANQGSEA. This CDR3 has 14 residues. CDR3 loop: CSIPPGILNTEAFF. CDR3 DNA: TGCAGCATCCCACCAGGGATCCTGAACACTGAAGCTTTCTTT.

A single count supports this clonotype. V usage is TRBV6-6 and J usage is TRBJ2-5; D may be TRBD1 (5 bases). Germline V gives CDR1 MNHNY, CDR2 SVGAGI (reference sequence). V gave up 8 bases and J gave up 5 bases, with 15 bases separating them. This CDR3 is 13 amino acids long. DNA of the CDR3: TGTGCCAGCCTAAAGGGGTTCGGGGAGACCCAGTACTTC. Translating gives CASLKGFGETQYF.

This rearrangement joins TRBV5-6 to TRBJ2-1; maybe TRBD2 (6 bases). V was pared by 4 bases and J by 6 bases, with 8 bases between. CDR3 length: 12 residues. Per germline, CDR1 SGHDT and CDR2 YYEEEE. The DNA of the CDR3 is TGTGCCAGCAGCCCTAGCGTCAATGAGCAGTTCTTC. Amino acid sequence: CASSPSVNEQFF.

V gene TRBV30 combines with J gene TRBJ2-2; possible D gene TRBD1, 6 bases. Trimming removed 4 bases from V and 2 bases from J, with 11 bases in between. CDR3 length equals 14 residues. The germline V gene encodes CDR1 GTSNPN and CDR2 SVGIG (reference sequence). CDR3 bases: TGTGCCTGGACCGGGACACCTAACACCGGGGAGCTGTTTTTT. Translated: CAWTGTPNTGELFF.

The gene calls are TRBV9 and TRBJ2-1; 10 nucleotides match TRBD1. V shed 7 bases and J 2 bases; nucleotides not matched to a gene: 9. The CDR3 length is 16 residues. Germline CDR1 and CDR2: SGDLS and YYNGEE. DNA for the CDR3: TGTGCCAGCGAACCCAGGGACAGGGGCGCCTACAATGAGCAGTTCTTC. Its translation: CASEPRDRGAYNEQFF.

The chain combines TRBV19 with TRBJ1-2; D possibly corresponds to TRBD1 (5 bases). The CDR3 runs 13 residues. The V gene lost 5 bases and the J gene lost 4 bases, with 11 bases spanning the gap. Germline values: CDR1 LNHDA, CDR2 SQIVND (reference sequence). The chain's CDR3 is CASSLRDVYGYTF. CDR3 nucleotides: TGTGCCAGTAGTCTTCGGGACGTCTATGGCTACACCTTC.

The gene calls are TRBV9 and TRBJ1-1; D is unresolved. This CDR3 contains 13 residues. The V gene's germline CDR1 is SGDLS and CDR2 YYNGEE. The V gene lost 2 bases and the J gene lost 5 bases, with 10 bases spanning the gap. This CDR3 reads CASSVGSGTEAFF. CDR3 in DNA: TGTGCCAGCAGCGTGGGGTCGGGAACTGAAGCTTTCTTT.

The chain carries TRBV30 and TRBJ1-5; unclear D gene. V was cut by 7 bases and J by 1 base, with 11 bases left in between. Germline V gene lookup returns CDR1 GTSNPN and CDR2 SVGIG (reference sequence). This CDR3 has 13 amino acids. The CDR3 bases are TGTGCCTCCCGACCCGGGAGCAATCAGCCCCAGCATTTT. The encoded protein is CASRPGSNQPQHF.